The clone carrying this TCR beta chain was picked up a small number of times. Its antigen is unidentified. Assay used: immunoSEQ multiplex PCR; TCRdb lists only in-frame clones, some missing. Counted here are about 92,000 clones, around 84% occurring once; the ten biggest clones make up roughly 10%. These data belong to a study of T cell responses to AZD1222 COVID-19 vaccine. Notes on the study in general: Once two AZD1222 doses were given, Spike-specific TCR breadth and depth went up. With dominance at 160-218 and 743-854, vaccine-associated CD4 TCRs spanned spike. Repertoires were obtained only post-peak T cell response.

The CDR3 is made up of 12 amino acids. Germline lookup yields CDR1 SGHNT and CDR2 YYREEE (reference sequence). The V gene lost 3 bases and the J gene lost 8 bases, with 9 bases spanning the gap. The starting material was peripheral blood, obtained on day 0 of AZD1222 vaccination. The TCR originated in an adult in good health. This chain connects TRBV5-4 to TRBJ2-1; D possibly corresponds to TRBD1 (5 bases). In nucleotides, the CDR3 is TGTGCCAGCAGCTCAGGGTTAGATGAGCAGTTCTTC. Residues: CASSSGLDEQFF.